The clone carrying this TCR beta chain has a handful of counts. The V gene's germline CDR1 is LGHDT and CDR2 YNNKEL (reference sequence). J gave up 7 bases and V 8 bases, and 8 bases lay outside the gene matches. CDR3 length equals 14 residues. This sample was included in a study of blood T cell repertoires in COVID-19. At the level of the study: The United States, Italy and Spain provided the acute and convalescent COVID-19 samples. Sample material is recorded as cDNA or gDNA derived from T cells, B-cell-depleted T cells, or PBMCs.

In the source study's methods: Researchers report that nucleated cell counts were estimated from reference gene primer amplification. Assay used: immunoSEQ multiplex PCR; TCRdb lists only in-frame clones, some missing. V and J calls and clone size are given by that table; D and trimming were obtained from the DNA. This sample has roughly 230,000 clones, with around 85% found just once. Specimen: peripheral blood. The V and J genes are TRBV3-1 (or the pseudogene TRBV3-2) and TRBJ1-6, with TRBD1 identical over 7 bases. The clonotype comes from a woman aged 80 or over with acute or convalescent COVID-19. The CDR3 region has the DNA TGTGCCAGCGGCACGGGACAGCCAAATTCACCCCTCCACTTT. It specifies CASGTGQPNSPLHF.